This TCR beta chain was sequenced for a study of tumor-infiltrating lymphocytes in primary liver carcinoma. Whole-study context: The study included patients who were men and women aged 30 to 69 years. Findings and caveats of the study: Tumor-adjacent and tumor-blood pairs showed less overlap than tumor region pairs. The use of bulk unsorted samples meant that CD4+ and CD8+ repertoires were not compared.

The source of the blood RNA was unsorted whole blood, and germline DNA was extracted as well. Researchers generated TCR beta cDNA from approximately 500 ng of total RNA, relying on a constant-region primer. ARM-PCR, slightly modified, supplied the TCR beta libraries through three nested multiplex PCR rounds. TRBV1-TRBV30 forward primers paired with a C-beta reverse primer were used in the first two PCR rounds, which ran roughly 9 cycles each. TCRdb recomputed calls from the multiplex PCR reads with MiXCR, one row per CDR3 protein. The sample comprises 330,000 or so distinct CDR3 sequences, less than 75% of which are singletons, and 6.5% rests with the top ten. The CDR3 loop spans 17 amino acids. V was trimmed by 0 bases and J by 3 bases, leaving 14 bases between them. In germline, CDR1 is SGHAT, CDR2 FQNNGV. This clonotype came up a few times. Its antigen is as yet unknown.

This chain connects TRBV11-2 to TRBJ2-2; D is perhaps TRBD2 (5 bases). The receptor comes from a man aged 35-49 years with primary liver carcinoma and hepatitis B virus infection. Specimen: peripheral blood. CDR3 in DNA: TGTGCCAGCAGCTTAGATCATCGGGGTAGGGACACCGGGGAGCTGTTTTTT. It specifies CASSLDHRGRDTGELFF.